This TCR beta chain emerged from a study of T cell changes during pregnancy in multiple sclerosis. Germline V CDR1 and CDR2: SQVTM, ANQGSEA. J lost 6 bases, V lost 4 bases, and 9 bases had no gene match. The CDR3 runs 13 residues. Only in-frame clones appear in the TCRdb table, and some are missing; sequencing was by immunoSEQ multiplex PCR. The data contain tens of thousands of clones, 85% to 95% of them singletons. The sequence was collected from a female donor with multiple sclerosis, enrolled in a pregnancy study. Here the sequenced sample was CD8+ T cells from peripheral blood mononuclear cells, taken in the third trimester of pregnancy. The rearrangement links TRBV29-1 to TRBJ2-7; 7 bases match TRBD1. This chain's CDR3 is CSVGTGDFSEQYF. In nucleotides, the CDR3 is TGCAGCGTTGGTACAGGGGATTTCTCCGAGCAGTACTTC.